Listed here are 3 T cell receptor beta chains from one sample, sequenced in a study of post-analysis software for immune sequencing data. Study-wide findings and caveats: Among roughly 5 TRBV segments more frequent in patients than controls were TRBV5-6, TRBV5-1 and TRBV20-1.

These TCRs are of unknown antigen specificity. Built from TCR beta cDNA, the libraries had unique molecular identifiers in them. TCRdb ran MiXCR on the PCR reads and lists one entry per CDR3 protein. This table holds 430,000 or so distinct CDR3 sequences, approximately 38% found once. Specimen: blood. These receptors originate from a girl aged 2 to 9 with multiple sclerosis.

This sequence joins TRBV7-3 and TRBJ1-2; D gene unclear. The CDR3 runs 15 residues. V shed 0 bases and J shed 1 base, with 9 bases lying between them. Germline values: CDR1 SGHTA, CDR2 FQGTGA. This CDR3 is CASSLTNGDNYGYTF. CDR3 coding DNA: TGTGCCAGCAGCTTAACGAATGGGGATAACTATGGCTACACCTTC.

This clonotype occurred a few times. In DNA, the CDR3 is TGCAGTGCTAGTGACTCACAGGGGGCCCAAGAGGCCCAGTACTTC. It is translated as CSASDSQGAQEAQYF. The V call is TRBV20-1, the J call TRBJ2-7; 9 nucleotides match TRBD1. Germline V gives CDR1 DFQATT, CDR2 SNEGSKA (reference sequence). The CDR3 is 15 residues long. V shed 3 bases, J shed 10 bases, and the junction held 16 bases outside the gene matches.

This clonotype appeared a single time. The chain is built from TRBV20-1 and TRBJ2-5; D remains unclear. Per the germline V gene, CDR1 is DFQATT and CDR2 is SNEGSKA (reference sequence). The CDR3 has 11 residues. V was pared by 2 bases and J by 1 base, with 2 bases between. For the CDR3, the DNA is TGCAGTGCTAGACTCCAAGAGACCCAGTACTTC. Translation: CSARLQETQYF.